This T cell receptor beta chain is from a study of blood T cells in healthy people across ages. Points from the study as a whole: The long-lived group displayed more naive CD4+ cells, plus higher diversity, than the aged donors did.

Concerning this clonotype itself: Its antigen is as yet unknown.

Through a sample-barcoded 5' primer and a J-beta primer mix, a second PCR was run for about 6 to 12 cycles. Every single cDNA molecule received a tag from a template-switch adaptor with 12 random nucleotides. TCRdb re-called the 5' RACE reads with MiXCR, one entry per CDR3 protein. The sample has roughly 800,000 distinct CDR3 sequences, 55% to 75% seen once; the top ten hold around 20%. The CDR3 has 13 amino acids. CDR1 is DFQATT, CDR2 SNEGSKA, per germline (reference sequence). With V trimmed by 3 bases and J by 8 bases, 6 bases remained unmatched. This rearrangement joins TRBV20-1 to TRBJ2-1, with 8 bases fitting TRBD2. The TCR originated in a young man in good health. The sequencing input was blood. CDR3: CSASGTSPHEQFF. DNA of the CDR3: TGCAGTGCTAGCGGGACTAGTCCCCATGAGCAGTTCTTC.